This TCR beta chain was captured by sequencing in a study of blood T cell repertoires in COVID-19. Study details: Sources were T cells, B-cell-depleted T cells, or PBMCs; the material itself was cDNA or gDNA.

Source study methods: Cell counts per sample came from amplifying reference gene primers. Assay used: immunoSEQ multiplex PCR; TCRdb lists only in-frame clones, some missing. Clonal size and the V and J genes are those of that table, whereas D and trimming came from the DNA. The data contain 81,000 or so clones, 70% to 90% of them singletons. V shed 4 bases and J shed 8 bases, with 16 bases lying between them. CDR3 size: 15 residues. The germline CDR1 and CDR2 sequences are SGHRS and YFSETQ. This clonotype was sampled from a man aged 65 to 79 with active or convalescent COVID-19. The gene calls are TRBV5-1 and TRBJ2-6, with a possible D match to TRBD2 (6 bases). Sequencing was carried out using peripheral blood. CDR3 region: CASSPDGGSPNVLTF. The CDR3 region has the DNA TGCGCCAGCAGCCCGGATGGGGGGTCGCCCAACGTCCTGACTTTC.